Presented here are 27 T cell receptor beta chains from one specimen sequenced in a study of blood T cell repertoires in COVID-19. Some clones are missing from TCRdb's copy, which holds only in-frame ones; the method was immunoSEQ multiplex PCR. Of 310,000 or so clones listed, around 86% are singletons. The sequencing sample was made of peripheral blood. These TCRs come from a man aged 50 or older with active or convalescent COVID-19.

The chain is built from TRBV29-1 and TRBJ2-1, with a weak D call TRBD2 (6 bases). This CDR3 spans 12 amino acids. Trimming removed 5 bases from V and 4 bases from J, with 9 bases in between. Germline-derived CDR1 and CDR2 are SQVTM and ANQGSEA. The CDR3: CSVLARYNEQFF. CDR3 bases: TGCAGCGTTCTAGCGAGATACAATGAGCAGTTCTTC.

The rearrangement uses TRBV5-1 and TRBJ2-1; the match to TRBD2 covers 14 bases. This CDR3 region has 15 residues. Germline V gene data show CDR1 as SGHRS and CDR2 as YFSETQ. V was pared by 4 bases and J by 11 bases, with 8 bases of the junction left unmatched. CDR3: CASSKTSGRAPQQFF. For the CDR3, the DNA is TGCGCCAGCAGCAAGACTAGCGGGAGGGCCCCTCAGCAGTTCTTC.

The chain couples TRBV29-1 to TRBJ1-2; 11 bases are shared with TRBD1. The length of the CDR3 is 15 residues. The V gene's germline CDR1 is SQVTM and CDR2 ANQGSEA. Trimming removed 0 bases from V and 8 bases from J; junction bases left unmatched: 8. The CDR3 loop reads CSVEDGTGGAGGYTF. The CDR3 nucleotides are TGCAGCGTTGAAGATGGGACAGGGGGAGCAGGAGGCTACACCTTC.

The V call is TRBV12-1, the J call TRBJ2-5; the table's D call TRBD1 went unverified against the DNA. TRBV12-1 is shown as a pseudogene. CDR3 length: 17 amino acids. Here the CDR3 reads CASSSISSGTGKETQYF. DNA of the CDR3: TGTGCCAGCAGCTCTATTAGTTCCGGGACAGGTAAAGAGACCCAGTACTTC.

The CDR3: CASSPGQFLGYGYTF. The CDR3 bases are TGTGCCAGCAGTCCCGGACAGTTCCTTGGCTATGGCTACACCTTC. This chain links TRBV6-5 with TRBJ1-2, with D perhaps TRBD1 (6 bases). Trimming left V 5 bases short and J 4 bases short, with 17 bases between. The germline V gene encodes CDR1 MNHEY and CDR2 SVGAGI. The CDR3 spans 15 residues.

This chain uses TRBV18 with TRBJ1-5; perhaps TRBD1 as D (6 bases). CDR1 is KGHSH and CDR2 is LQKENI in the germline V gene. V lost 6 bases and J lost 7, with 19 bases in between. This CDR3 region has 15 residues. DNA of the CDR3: TGTGCCAGCTCGGAGTATTACAGGGTTGAGCAGCCCCAGCATTTT. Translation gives CASSEYYRVEQPQHF. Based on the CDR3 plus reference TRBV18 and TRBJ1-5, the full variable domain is NAGVMQNPRHLVRRRGQEARLRCSPMKGHSHVYWYRQLPEEGLKFMVYLQKENIIDESGMPKERFSAEFPKEGPSILRIQQVVRGDSAAYFCASSEYYRVEQPQHFGDGTRLSIL.

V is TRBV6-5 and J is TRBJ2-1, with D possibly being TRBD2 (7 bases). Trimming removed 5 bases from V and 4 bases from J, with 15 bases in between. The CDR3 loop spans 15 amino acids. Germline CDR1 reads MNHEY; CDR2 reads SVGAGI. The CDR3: CASSQLGGAYNEQFF. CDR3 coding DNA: TGTGCCAGCAGTCAGCTGGGGGGGGCTTACAATGAGCAGTTCTTC.

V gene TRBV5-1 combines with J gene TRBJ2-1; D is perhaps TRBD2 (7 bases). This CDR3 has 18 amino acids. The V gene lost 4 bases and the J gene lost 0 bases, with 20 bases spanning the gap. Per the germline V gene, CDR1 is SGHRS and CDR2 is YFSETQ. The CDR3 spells CASSPIRGASSSYNEQFF. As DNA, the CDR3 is TGCGCCAGCAGCCCAATCCGGGGGGCTTCCAGCTCCTACAATGAGCAGTTCTTC.

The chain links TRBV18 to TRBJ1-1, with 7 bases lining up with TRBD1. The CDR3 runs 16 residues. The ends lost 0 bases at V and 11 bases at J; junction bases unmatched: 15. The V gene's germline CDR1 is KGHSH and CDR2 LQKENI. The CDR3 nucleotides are TGTGCCAGCTCACCACCCCGGGGGACAGTTACTTCAGCGGCTTTCTTT. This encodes CASSPPRGTVTSAAFF.

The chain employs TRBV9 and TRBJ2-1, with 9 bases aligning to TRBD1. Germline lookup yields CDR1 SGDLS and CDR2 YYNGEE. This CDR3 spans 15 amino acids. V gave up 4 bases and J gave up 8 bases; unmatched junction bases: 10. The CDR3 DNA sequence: TGTGCCAGCAGCAGATCGCCGGGACAGGGTGATGAGCAGTTCTTC. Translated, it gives CASSRSPGQGDEQFF.

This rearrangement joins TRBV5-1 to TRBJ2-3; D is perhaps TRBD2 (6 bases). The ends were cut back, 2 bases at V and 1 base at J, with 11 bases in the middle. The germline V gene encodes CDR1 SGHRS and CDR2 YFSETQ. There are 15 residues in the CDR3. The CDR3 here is CASSLGGAGTDTQYF. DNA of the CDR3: TGCGCCAGCAGCTTAGGAGGGGCAGGCACAGATACGCAGTATTTT.

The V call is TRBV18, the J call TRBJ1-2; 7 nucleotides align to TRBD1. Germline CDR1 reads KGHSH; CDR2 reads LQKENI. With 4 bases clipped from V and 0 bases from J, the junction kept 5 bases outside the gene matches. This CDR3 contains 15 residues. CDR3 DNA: TGTGCCAGCTCACTGCGGACAGGCCCTAACTATGGCTACACCTTC. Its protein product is CASSLRTGPNYGYTF.

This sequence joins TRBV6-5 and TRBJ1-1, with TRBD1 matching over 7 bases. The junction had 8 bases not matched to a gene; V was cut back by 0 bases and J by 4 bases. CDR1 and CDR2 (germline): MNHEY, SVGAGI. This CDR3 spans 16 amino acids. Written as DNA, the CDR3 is TGTGCCAGCAGTTACTCGACGGGACAGTTGGTCACTGAAGCTTTCTTT. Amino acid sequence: CASSYSTGQLVTEAFF.

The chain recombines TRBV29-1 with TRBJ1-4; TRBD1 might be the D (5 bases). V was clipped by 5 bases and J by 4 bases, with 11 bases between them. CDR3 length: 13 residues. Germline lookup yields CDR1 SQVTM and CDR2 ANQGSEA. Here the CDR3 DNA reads TGCAGCGTTAGGGGTAGAGGTAATGAAAAACTGTTTTTT. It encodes CSVRGRGNEKLFF.

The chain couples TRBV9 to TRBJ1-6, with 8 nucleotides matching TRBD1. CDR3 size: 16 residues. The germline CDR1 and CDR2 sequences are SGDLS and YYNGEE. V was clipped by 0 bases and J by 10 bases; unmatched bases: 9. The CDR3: CASSVGGGQGRSPLHF. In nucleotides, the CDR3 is TGTGCCAGCAGCGTAGGGGGCGGACAGGGACGATCACCCCTCCACTTT.

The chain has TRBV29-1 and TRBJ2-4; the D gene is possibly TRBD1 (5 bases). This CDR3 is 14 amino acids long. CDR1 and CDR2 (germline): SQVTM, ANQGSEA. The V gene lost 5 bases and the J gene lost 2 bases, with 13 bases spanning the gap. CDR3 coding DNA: TGCAGCGTTAGGGGAAGGGGCCCCAAAAACATTCAGTACTTC. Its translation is CSVRGRGPKNIQYF.

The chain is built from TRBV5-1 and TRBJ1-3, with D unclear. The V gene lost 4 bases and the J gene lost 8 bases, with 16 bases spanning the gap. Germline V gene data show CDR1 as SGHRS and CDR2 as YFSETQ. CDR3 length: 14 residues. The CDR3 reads CASSAVAGIHTIYF. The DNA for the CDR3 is TGCGCCAGCAGCGCGGTGGCGGGGATACACACCATATATTTT.

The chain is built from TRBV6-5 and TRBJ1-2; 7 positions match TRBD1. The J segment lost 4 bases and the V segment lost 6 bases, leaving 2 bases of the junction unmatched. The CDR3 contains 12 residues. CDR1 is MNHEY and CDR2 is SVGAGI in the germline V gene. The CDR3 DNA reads TGTGCCAGCAGCCGGGACAGCTATGGCTACACCTTC. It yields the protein CASSRDSYGYTF.

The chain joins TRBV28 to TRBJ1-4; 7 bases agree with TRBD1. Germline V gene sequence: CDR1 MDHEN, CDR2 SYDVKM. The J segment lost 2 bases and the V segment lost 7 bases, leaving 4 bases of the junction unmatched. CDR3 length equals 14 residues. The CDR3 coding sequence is TGTGCCAGCACTCTAGGGGGCACTAATGAAAAACTGTTTTTT. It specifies CASTLGGTNEKLFF.

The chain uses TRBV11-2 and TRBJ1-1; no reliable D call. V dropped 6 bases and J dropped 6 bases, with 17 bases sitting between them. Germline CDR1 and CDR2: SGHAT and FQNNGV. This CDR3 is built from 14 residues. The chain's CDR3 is CASRRPGSKPEAFF. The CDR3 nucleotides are TGTGCCAGCAGACGACCCGGGTCGAAGCCTGAAGCTTTCTTT. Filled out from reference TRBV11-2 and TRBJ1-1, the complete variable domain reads EAGVAQSPRYKIIEKRQSVAFWCNPISGHATLYWYQQILGQGPKLLIQFQNNGVVDDSQLPKDRFSAERLKGVDSTLKIQPAKLEDSAVYLCASRRPGSKPEAFFGQGTRLTVV.

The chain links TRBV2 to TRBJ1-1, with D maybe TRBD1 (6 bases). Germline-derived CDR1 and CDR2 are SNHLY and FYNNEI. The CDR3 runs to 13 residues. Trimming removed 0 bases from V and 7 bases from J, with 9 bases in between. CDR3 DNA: TGTGCCAGCAGTGAAGCGCTACAGGGTGAAGCTTTCTTT. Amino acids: CASSEALQGEAFF.

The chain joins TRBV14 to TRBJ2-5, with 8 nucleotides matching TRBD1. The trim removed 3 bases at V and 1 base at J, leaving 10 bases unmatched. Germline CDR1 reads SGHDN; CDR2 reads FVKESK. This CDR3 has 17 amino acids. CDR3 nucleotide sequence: TGTGCCAGCAGCCAGACCAGGACAGGGACGGGCCAAGAGACCCAGTACTTC. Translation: CASSQTRTGTGQETQYF. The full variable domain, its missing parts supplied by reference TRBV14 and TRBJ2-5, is EAGVTQFPSHSVIEKGQTVTLRCDPISGHDNLYWYRRVMGKEIKFLLHFVKESKQDESGMPNNRFLAERTGGTYSTLKVQPAELEDSGVYFCASSQTRTGTGQETQYFGPGTRLLVL.

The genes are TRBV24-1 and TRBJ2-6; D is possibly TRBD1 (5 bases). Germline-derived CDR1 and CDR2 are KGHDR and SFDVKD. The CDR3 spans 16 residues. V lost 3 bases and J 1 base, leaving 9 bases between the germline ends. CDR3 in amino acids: CATSDPQGSGANVLTF. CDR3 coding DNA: TGTGCCACCAGTGATCCCCAGGGATCTGGGGCCAACGTCCTGACTTTC.

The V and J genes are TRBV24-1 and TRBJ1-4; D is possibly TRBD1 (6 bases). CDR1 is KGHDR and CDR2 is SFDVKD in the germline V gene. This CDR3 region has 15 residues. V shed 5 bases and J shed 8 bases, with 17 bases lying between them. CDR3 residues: CATSAPGAFAEKLFF. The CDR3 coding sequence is TGTGCCACCAGTGCGCCAGGGGCATTCGCGGAAAAACTGTTTTTT.

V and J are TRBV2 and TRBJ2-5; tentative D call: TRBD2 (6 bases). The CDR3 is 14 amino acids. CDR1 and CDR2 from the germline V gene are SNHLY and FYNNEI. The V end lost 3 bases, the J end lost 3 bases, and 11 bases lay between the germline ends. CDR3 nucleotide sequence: TGTGCCAGCAGTGAGGTTGCGGGAAAAGAGACCCAGTACTTC. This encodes CASSEVAGKETQYF.

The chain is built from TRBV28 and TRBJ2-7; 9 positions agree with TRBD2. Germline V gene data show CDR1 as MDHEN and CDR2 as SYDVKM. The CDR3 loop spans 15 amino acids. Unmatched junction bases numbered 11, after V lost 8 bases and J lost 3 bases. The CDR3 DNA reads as TGTGCCAGCCGGGCGGGAGGGATGAGGGGCTACGAGCAGTACTTC. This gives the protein CASRAGGMRGYEQYF.

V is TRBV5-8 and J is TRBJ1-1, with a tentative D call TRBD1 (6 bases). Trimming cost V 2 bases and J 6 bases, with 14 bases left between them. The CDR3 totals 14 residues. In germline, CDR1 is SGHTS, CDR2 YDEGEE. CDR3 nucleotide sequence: TGTGCCAGCAGCTTTAGTCCCAGGGGTTCTGAAGCTTTCTTT. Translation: CASSFSPRGSEAFF.